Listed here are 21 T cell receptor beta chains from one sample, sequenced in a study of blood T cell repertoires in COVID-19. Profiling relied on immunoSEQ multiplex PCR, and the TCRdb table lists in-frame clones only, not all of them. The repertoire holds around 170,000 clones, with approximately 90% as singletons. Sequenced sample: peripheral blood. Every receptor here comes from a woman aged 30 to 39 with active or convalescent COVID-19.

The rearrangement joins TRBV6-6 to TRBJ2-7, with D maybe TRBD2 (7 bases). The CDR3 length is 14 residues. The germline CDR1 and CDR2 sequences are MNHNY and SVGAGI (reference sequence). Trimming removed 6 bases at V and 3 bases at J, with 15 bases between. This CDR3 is CASSQGRGVYEQYF. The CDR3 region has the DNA TGTGCCAGCAGCCAGGGGAGGGGGGTCTACGAGCAGTACTTC.

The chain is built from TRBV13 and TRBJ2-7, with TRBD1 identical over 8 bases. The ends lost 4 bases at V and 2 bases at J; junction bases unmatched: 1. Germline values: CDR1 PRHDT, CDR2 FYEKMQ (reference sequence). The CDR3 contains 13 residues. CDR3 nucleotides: TGTGCCAGCAGCTCACAGGGGGCCTACGAGCAGTACTTC. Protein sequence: CASSSQGAYEQYF.

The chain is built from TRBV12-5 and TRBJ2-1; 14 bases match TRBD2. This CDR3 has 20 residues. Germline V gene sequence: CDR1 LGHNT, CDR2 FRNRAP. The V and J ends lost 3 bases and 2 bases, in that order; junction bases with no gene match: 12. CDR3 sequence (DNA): TGTGCTAGTGGTTTCGGCCCGGGACTAGCGGGGGCCCAAGCCTACAATGAGCAGTTCTTC. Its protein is CASGFGPGLAGAQAYNEQFF.

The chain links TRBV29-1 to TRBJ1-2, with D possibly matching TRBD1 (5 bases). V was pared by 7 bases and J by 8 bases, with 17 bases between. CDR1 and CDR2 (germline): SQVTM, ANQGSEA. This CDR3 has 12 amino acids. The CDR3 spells CSATRRGSGYTF. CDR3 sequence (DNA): TGCAGCGCAACCCGTCGGGGGTCAGGCTACACCTTC.

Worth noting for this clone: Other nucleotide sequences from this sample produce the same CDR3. The CDR3 loop is CASSVARNTEAFF. The CDR3 region has the DNA TGTGCCAGCAGCGTAGCCAGGAACACTGAAGCTTTCTTT. This rearrangement joins TRBV9 to TRBJ1-1; D is unclear. CDR1 is SGDLS and CDR2 is YYNGEE in the germline V gene. Trimming stripped 0 bases from V and 1 base from J, with 4 bases between. The CDR3 runs to 13 residues.

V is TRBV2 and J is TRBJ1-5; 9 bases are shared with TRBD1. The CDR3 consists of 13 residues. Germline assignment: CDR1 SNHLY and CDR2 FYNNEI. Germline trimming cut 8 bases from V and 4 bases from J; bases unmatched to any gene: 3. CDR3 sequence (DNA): TGTGCCAGCGACGGACAGGGGAATCAGCCCCAGCATTTT. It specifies CASDGQGNQPQHF.

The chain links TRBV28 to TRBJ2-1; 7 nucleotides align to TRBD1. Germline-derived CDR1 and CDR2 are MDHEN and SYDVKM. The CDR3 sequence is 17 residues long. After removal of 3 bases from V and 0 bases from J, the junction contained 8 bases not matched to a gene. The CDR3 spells CASSFWIRGSSYNEQFF. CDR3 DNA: TGTGCCAGCAGTTTCTGGATCAGGGGGAGCTCCTACAATGAGCAGTTCTTC.

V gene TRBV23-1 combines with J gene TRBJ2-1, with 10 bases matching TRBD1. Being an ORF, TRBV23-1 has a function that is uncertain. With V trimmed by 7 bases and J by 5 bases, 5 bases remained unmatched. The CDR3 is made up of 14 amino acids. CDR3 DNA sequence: TGCGCCAGCAACCGACAGGGGGCCAACAATGAGCAGTTCTTC. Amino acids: CASNRQGANNEQFF.

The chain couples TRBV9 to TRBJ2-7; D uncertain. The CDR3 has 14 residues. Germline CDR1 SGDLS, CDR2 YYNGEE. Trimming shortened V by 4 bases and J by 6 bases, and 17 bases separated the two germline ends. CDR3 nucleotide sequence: TGTGCCAGCAGCCCCTTTGTCGGTGTTTCCGAGCAGTACTTC. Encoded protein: CASSPFVGVSEQYF.

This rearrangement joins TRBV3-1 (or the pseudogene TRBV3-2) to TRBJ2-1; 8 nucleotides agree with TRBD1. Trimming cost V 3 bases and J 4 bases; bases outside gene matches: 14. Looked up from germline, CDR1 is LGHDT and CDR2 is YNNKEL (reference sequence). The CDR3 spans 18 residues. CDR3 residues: CASSQRGVRGRSYNEQFF. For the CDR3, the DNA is TGTGCCAGCAGCCAGAGGGGCGTCAGGGGGCGAAGTTACAATGAGCAGTTCTTC.

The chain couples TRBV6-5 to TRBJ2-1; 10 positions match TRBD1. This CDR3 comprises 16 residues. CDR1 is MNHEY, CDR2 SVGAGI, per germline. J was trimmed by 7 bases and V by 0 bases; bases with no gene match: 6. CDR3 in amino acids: CASSYSMTGGRNEQFF. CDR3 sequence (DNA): TGTGCCAGCAGTTACTCGATGACAGGGGGCAGGAATGAGCAGTTCTTC.

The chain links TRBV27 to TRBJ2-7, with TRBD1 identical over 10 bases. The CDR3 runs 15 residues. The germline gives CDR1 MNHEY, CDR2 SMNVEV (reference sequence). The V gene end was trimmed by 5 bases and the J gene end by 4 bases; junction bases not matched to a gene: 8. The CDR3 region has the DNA TGTGCCAGCAGTCCGGGACAGGGGATTGGTTACGAGCAGTACTTC. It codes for CASSPGQGIGYEQYF.

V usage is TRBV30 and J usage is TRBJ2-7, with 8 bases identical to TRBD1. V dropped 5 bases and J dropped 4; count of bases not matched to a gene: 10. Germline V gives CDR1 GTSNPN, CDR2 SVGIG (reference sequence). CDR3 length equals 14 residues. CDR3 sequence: CAWSRGQGEYEQYF. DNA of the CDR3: TGTGCCTGGTCCAGAGGACAGGGAGAATACGAGCAGTACTTC.

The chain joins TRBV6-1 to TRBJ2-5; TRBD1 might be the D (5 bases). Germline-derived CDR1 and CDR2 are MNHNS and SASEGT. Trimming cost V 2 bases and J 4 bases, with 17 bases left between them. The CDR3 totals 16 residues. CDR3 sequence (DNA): TGTGCCAGCAGTGAACCGGGCAGGGCGAGGAGAGAGACCCAGTACTTC. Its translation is CASSEPGRARRETQYF.

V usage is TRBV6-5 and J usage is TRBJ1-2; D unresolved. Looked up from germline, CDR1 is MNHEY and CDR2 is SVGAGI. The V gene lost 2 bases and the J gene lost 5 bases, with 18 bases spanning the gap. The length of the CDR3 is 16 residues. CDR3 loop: CASSYRAREVVYGYTF. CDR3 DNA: TGTGCCAGCAGTTACCGGGCCCGGGAGGTTGTGTATGGCTACACCTTC.

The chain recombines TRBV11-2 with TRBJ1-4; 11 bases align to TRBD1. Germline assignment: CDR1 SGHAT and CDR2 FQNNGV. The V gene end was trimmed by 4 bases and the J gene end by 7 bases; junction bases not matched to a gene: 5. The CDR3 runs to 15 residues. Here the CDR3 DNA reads TGTGCCAGCAGCTCCCGGACAGGGGGCGGTGAAAAACTGTTTTTT. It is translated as CASSSRTGGGEKLFF. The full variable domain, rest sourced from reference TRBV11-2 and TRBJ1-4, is EAGVAQSPRYKIIEKRQSVAFWCNPISGHATLYWYQQILGQGPKLLIQFQNNGVVDDSQLPKDRFSAERLKGVDSTLKIQPAKLEDSAVYLCASSSRTGGGEKLFFGSGTQLSVL.

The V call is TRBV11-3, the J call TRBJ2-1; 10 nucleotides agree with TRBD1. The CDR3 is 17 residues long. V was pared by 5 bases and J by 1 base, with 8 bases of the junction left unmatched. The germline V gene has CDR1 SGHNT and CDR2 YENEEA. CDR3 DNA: TGTGCCAGCAGCCCAGGACAGGGGGTTGTGTCCTACAATGAGCAGTTCTTC. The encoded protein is CASSPGQGVVSYNEQFF.

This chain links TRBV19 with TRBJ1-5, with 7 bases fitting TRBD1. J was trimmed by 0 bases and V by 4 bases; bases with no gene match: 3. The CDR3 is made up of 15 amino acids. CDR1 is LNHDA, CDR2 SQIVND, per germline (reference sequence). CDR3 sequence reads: CASSKDRVSNQPQHF. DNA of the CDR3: TGTGCCAGTAGTAAAGACAGGGTTAGCAATCAGCCCCAGCATTTT.

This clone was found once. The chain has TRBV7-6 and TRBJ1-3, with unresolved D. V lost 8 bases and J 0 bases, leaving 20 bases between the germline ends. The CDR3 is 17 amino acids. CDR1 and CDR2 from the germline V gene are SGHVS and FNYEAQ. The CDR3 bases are TGTGCCAGCGCCCCCGAGCCCGGCGGTCACTCTGGAAACACCATATATTTT. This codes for CASAPEPGGHSGNTIYF.

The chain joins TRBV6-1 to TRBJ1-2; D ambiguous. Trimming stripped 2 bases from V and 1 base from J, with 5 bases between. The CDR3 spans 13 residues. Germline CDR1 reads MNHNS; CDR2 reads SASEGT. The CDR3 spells CASSEQINYGYTF. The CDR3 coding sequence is TGTGCCAGCAGTGAACAGATTAACTATGGCTACACCTTC.

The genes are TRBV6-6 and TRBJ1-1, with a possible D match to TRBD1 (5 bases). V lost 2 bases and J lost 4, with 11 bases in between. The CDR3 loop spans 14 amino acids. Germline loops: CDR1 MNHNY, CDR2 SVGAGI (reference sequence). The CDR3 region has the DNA TGTGCCAGCAGTTACGTCTCGGGGGGCACTGAAGCTTTCTTT. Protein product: CASSYVSGGTEAFF.